This T cell receptor (beta chain) was recovered during a study of Graves' ophthalmopathy and Graves' hyperthyroidism listed by TCRdb under 2018. Study-wide context: Peripheral blood was collected at initial diagnosis, before any treatment. To tell Graves' ophthalmopathy apart from Graves' hyperthyroidism, and to predict which patients would progress to ophthalmopathy, the study relied on TCR beta repertoire signatures. In total, approximately 130 blood samples were TCR-sequenced: 40 to 45 ophthalmopathy, 75 hyperthyroidism and approximately 17 hyperthyroidism-to-ophthalmopathy patients. To explore V-J signatures that separate ophthalmopathy from hyperthyroidism, a discovery set of about 98 patients was enrolled, consisting of under 50 with ophthalmopathy and about 60 with stable hyperthyroidism. The independent validation cohort included 20 or so hyperthyroidism patients plus 17 patients who later progressed from hyperthyroidism to ophthalmopathy. In several hyperthyroidism patients, the T-cell repertoires found in thyroid tissue were compared with those found in blood. Following sampling, methimazole starting at 30 mg daily was administered to hyperthyroidism patients, and high-dose intravenous methylprednisolone was administered to ophthalmopathy patients. Here is what the overall study found, with its caveats: In validation, the model predicted ophthalmopathy progression with about 71% sensitivity and 72% to 80% specificity; some 13 predicted patients were CT-confirmed with GO in a median of about 7.1 months. Sample size was not predetermined statistically, and investigators were not blinded to group allocation. Ophthalmopathy was separated from stable hyperthyroidism by the 13-signature model with more than 85% sensitivity and less than 82% specificity in cross-validation and with 80%/75% in the test set. Among expanded thyroid clonotypes with frequency above 0.001, most also showed up in blood, which suggests that blood repertoires may reflect the thyroid immune response.

The ophthalmopathy patients had moderately to severely active disease, with a Clinical Activity Score of 3 or higher, a NOSPECS grade of 4 or higher, and a disease duration of less than 3 months. Patients were excluded if they had other autoimmune diseases, uncontrolled infections, pregnancy or lactation. Diagnosis relied on clinical symptoms, serum thyroxine, TRAb, thyroid ultrasound and orbital computed tomography. Using Ficoll-Paque density gradient centrifugation, PBMCs were isolated from about 9.2 ml of fresh peripheral blood. Total RNA was extracted using Trizol reagent, and RNA quality was checked on an Agilent 2100 Bioanalyzer. In the germline V gene (reference sequence), CDR1 corresponds to MNHNY and CDR2 to SVGAGI. V is reduced by 5 bases and J by 9 bases, leaving a spacing of 14 bases between them. The CDR3 starts with the cysteine, ends with the phenylalanine, and has 13 residues. Only the CDR3 portion is preserved as DNA: 39 bases, with reading frame beginning at the first base.

TCR beta CDR3 regions were amplified from RNA transcripts for repertoire sequencing. HTBI primers and the Qiagen OneStep RT-PCR kit were used in a first-round RT-PCR, which was followed by a second-round multiplex PCR, size selection and purification. Libraries were sequenced paired-end with 100 bp reads on an Illumina HiSeq2000. Turning to the authors' computational methods: SOAPnuke was used for read processing, and reads with adapters, uncalled bases, a mean Phred below 15, or no exact constant-primer or identifier match were discarded. COPE v1.2.5 was used to merge the high-quality paired reads. Unique nucleotide sequences were defined as clonotypes and aligned to IMGT TRB V, D and J references using MiTCR v1.1. The analysis was limited to V-J combinations with a frequency above 0.0001, which together covered just over 98% of the repertoires. For each V-J combination, a TCR clonal expansion and chaos score was defined as the ratio of F50 clonal expansion to chaos observed in the TCRdist matrix. Features were reduced by Welch's t-statistics and random forest to some 13 V-J combinations, which fed a naive Bayes classifier. The similarity between thyroid and blood repertoires was quantified using the Morisita-Horn index. The public sequencing data were trimmed at Q25 with fastp and processed into clonotypes with MiXCR by TCRdb, which kept only in-frame beta chains. CDR3 protein sequences are deduplicated, and each keeps its most common genes and DNA. TCRdb, rather than the study authors, made the V and J calls. The sample records hundreds of thousands of distinct CDR3 sequences, roughly 41% of which are singletons. The top ten hold more than 3% of the sample.

This clonotype was picked up many times. It has no known antigen specificity. No much larger clone is present one base from it, and per-base qualities are unavailable. The clonotype was recovered from an adult man with Graves' ophthalmopathy. The chain couples TRBV6-6 to TRBJ1-5; there is no confident call for the D gene. Sample: peripheral blood. In nucleotides, the sequence is TGTGCCAGCAGTGAAGCTGGTGAGCGGCCCCAGCATTTT. It is translated as CASSEAGERPQHF.